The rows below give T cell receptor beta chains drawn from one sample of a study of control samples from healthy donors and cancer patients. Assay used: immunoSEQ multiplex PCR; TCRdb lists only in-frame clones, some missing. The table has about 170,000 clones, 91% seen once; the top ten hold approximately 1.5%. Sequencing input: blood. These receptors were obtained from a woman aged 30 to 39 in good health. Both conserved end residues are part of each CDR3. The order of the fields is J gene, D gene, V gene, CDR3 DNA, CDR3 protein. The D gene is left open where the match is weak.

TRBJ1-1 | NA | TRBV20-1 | TGCAGTGCTAGTGGCCAGTTGAACACTGAAGCTTTCTTT | CSASGQLNTEAFF
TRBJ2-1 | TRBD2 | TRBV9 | TGTGCCAGCAGCGCAGGGACTAGCGGGAGGGTCAACAATGAGCAGTTCTTC | CASSAGTSGRVNNEQFF
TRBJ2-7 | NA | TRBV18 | TGTGCCAGCTCACAGGGGACCTACGAGCAGTACTTC | CASSQGTYEQYF
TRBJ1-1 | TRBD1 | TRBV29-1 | TGCAGCGTCAGGGGGCGAACTGAAGCTTTCTTT | CSVRGRTEAFF
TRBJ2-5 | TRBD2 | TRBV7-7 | TGTGCTAGCAGCTTAGGGTTTAGCGGGAAAGAGACCCAGTACTTC | CASSLGFSGKETQYF
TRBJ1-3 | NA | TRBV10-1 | TGCGCCAGCAGTGACAGCGCCGGAAACACCATATATTTT | CASSDSAGNTIYF
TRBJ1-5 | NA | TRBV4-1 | TGCGCCAGCAGCCAAGGGGGTAGCAATCAGCCCCAGCATTTT | CASSQGGSNQPQHF
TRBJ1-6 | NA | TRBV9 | TGTGCCAGCAGCGTAGAAGGCGGCAATTCACCCCTCCACTTT | CASSVEGGNSPLHF
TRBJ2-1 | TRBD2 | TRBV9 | TGTGCCAGCAGCGCCGGGACTAGCGTCAATGAGCAGTTCTTC | CASSAGTSVNEQFF
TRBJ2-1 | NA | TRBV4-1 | TGCGCCAGCAGCGAAAGGGGGAGCTCCTACAATGAGCAGTTCTTC | CASSERGSSYNEQFF
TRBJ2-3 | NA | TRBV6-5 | TGTGCCAGCAGTTACGGCGGGGACCCAGATACGCAGTATTTT | CASSYGGDPDTQYF
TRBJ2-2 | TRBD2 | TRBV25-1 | TGTGCCAAACTAGCGGGAGCCGGGGAGCTGTTTTTT | CAKLAGAGELFF
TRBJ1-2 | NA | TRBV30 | TGTGCCTGGAGTTCCCAGGGGCGCCCCTCCTATGGCTACACCTTC | CAWSSQGRPSYGYTF
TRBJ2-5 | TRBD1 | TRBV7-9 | TGTGCCAGCAGACAGGGGTTGAAGACCCAGTACTTC | CASRQGLKTQYF
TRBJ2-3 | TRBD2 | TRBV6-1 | TGTGCCAGCAGTGAAGTGGTAGCGGGATCAGATACGCAGTATTTT | CASSEVVAGSDTQYF
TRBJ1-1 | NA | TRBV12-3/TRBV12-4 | TGTGCCAGCAATACAGGGTTGAACACTGAAGCTTTCTTT | CASNTGLNTEAFF
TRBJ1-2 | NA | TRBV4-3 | TGCGCCAGCAGCCAAGCTATCTCAGGCGATTATGGCTACACCTTC | CASSQAISGDYGYTF
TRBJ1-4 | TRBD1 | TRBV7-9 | TGTGCCAGCAGCTTAGCGACAGGGAGGTTTCGCGAAAAACTGTTTTTT | CASSLATGRFREKLFF
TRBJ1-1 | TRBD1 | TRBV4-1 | TGCGCCAGCAGCCACGCAGGGGGGACTGAAGCTTTCTTT | CASSHAGGTEAFF
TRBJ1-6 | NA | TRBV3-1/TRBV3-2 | TGTGCCAGCAGCCAAGAGTCCATACAGGCTAATTCACCCCTCCACTTT | CASSQESIQANSPLHF
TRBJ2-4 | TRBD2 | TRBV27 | TGTGCCAGCAGTTTCCACGGGACTAGCGAAAACATTCAGTACTTC | CASSFHGTSENIQYF
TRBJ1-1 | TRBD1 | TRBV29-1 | TGCAGCGTGGACAGGGGAGGGACGGGAGCTTTCTTT | CSVDRGGTGAFF
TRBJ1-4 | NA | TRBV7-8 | TGTGCCAGCAGCTTAGGGACTGAAAAACTGTTTTTT | CASSLGTEKLFF
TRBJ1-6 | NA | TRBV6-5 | TGTGCCAGCAAGAGTGTTAGCTCCTATAATTCACCCCTCCACTTT | CASKSVSSYNSPLHF
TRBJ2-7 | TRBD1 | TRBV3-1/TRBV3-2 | TGTGCCAGCAGCCGAGCCGGACAGGGGGCCTACGAGCAGTACTTC | CASSRAGQGAYEQYF
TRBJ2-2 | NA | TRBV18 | TGTGCCAGCTCACCCAGGGCTAACACCGGGGAGCTGTTTTTT | CASSPRANTGELFF
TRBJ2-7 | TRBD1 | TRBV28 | TGTGCCAGCAGTTTCACAGGGGAATCCTACGAGCAGTACTTC | CASSFTGESYEQYF
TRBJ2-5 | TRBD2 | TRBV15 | TGTGCCACCAGCAGAGATCCCGGGACTAGCGGGGGCCAAGAGACCCAGTACTTC | CATSRDPGTSGGQETQYF
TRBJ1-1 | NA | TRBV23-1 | TGCGCCAGCAGTCAATCTTCTAGTGACACTGAAGCTTTCTTT | CASSQSSSDTEAFF
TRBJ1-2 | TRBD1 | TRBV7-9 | TGTGCCAGCAGCTTTGGACAGGGGGACGGCTACACCTTC | CASSFGQGDGYTF
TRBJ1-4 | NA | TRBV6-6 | TGTGCCAGCAGTTACTCGGGGACTGGGACAGAAAAACTGTTTTTT | CASSYSGTGTEKLFF